The 5 T cell receptor beta chains below all came from one sample that was sequenced in a study of blood T cell repertoires in COVID-19. Assay used: immunoSEQ multiplex PCR; TCRdb lists only in-frame clones, some missing. Here the sample spans tens of thousands of clones, about 86% being singletons. Specimen: peripheral blood. These receptors were taken from a man between 65 and 85 years old with acute or convalescent COVID-19.

This clone was seen only a few times. The rearrangement joins TRBV7-2 to TRBJ2-6; D gene ambiguous. This CDR3 comprises 14 residues. The germline V gene encodes CDR1 SGHTA and CDR2 FQGNSA. Trimming shortened V by 3 bases and J by 0 bases, and 3 bases separated the two germline ends. The CDR3 region has the DNA TGTGCCAGCAGCTTTAACTCTGGGGCCAACGTCCTGACTTTC. Protein product: CASSFNSGANVLTF.

Regarding this clone: The identical CDR3 is also encoded by other nucleotide sequences in the sample. CDR3: CASSYGGGSNTGELFF. The CDR3 DNA follows: TGTGCCAGCAGTTACGGTGGCGGCTCGAACACCGGGGAGCTGTTTTTT. The chain links TRBV6-2 or TRBV6-3 to TRBJ2-2; no clear D gene. This CDR3 comprises 16 residues. Germline lookup yields CDR1 MNHEY and CDR2 SVGEGT. The V end was cut by 2 bases, the J end by 0 bases, with 10 bases between.

This clone was seen only once. The rearrangement joins TRBV7-8 to TRBJ2-7; 9 nucleotides line up with TRBD1. V gave up 7 bases and J gave up 3 bases; unmatched junction bases: 4. Germline V gene sequence: CDR1 SGHVS, CDR2 FQNEAQ. The CDR3 has 13 amino acids. CDR3 bases: TGTGCCAGCAACCGGGACAGGGACTACGAGCAGTACTTC. This sequence encodes CASNRDRDYEQYF. The complete variable domain, with remaining parts taken from reference TRBV7-8 and TRBJ2-7, reads GAGVSQSPRYKVAKRGQDVALRCDPISGHVSLFWYQQALGQGPEFLTYFQNEAQLDKSGLPSDRFFAERPEGSVSTLKIQRTQQEDSAVYLCASNRDRDYEQYFGPGTRLTVT.

The chain joins TRBV6-6 to TRBJ1-2, with D uncertain. The CDR3 consists of 12 residues. Looked up from germline, CDR1 is MNHNY and CDR2 is SVGAGI (reference sequence). Trimming took off 7 bases at V and 0 bases at J, with 6 bases between the two ends. In DNA, the CDR3 is TGTGCCAGCACGGTCTCTAACTATGGCTACACCTTC. Translated: CASTVSNYGYTF.

The chain links TRBV3-1 (or the pseudogene TRBV3-2) to TRBJ2-3, with TRBD2 matching over 9 bases. J was trimmed by 6 bases and V by 2 bases; bases with no gene match: 6. The CDR3 contains 15 residues. The germline CDR1 and CDR2 sequences are LGHDT and YNNKEL (reference sequence). The CDR3 here is CASSQSSGSGDTQYF. CDR3 coding DNA: TGTGCCAGCAGCCAAAGTAGCGGGAGTGGGGATACGCAGTATTTT.